The 11 T cell receptor beta chains listed next were all sequenced from one sample in a study of early T cells in non-severe SARS-CoV-2 infection. In TCRdb, the 5' RACE reads were re-called with MiXCR into one record per CDR3 protein. The data hold tens of thousands of distinct CDR3 sequences, with around 15% observed a single time. The sequencing sample was made of whole blood. These receptors all stem from an adult who was a healthcare worker with PCR-confirmed SARS-CoV-2 infection or an uninfected control (not recorded which).

The rearrangement joins TRBV7-8 to TRBJ2-5, with 7 bases that match TRBD2. V lost 5 bases, J lost 4 bases, and 7 bases stayed unmatched. Germline assignment: CDR1 SGHVS and CDR2 FQNEAQ. This CDR3 contains 14 residues. The CDR3 sequence: CASSRGGVRETQYF. Here the CDR3 DNA reads TGTGCCAGCAGCCGTGGGGGGGTTCGAGAGACCCAGTACTTC. Using reference TRBV7-8 and TRBJ2-5 for the parts outside the CDR3, the full variable domain is GAGVSQSPRYKVAKRGQDVALRCDPISGHVSLFWYQQALGQGPEFLTYFQNEAQLDKSGLPSDRFFAERPEGSVSTLKIQRTQQEDSAVYLCASSRGGVRETQYFGPGTRLLVL.

V gene TRBV13 combines with J gene TRBJ2-1; TRBD2 might be the D (5 bases). Germline V gene sequence: CDR1 PRHDT, CDR2 FYEKMQ (reference sequence). This CDR3 comprises 15 residues. Trimming removed 2 bases at V and 4 bases at J, with 12 bases between. Here the CDR3 DNA reads TGTGCCAGCAGCTTATTGGCTAGCCTTTACAATGAGCAGTTCTTC. Encoded protein: CASSLLASLYNEQFF. The full variable domain, completed using reference TRBV13 and TRBJ2-1, is AAGVIQSPRHLIKEKRETATLKCYPIPRHDTVYWYQQGPGQDPQFLISFYEKMQSDKGSIPDRFSAQQFSDYHSELNMSSLELGDSALYFCASSLLASLYNEQFFGPGTRLTVL.

The V gene is TRBV3-1, the J gene TRBJ1-4; D ambiguous. V gave up 5 bases and J gave up 0 bases, with 13 bases separating them. Germline CDR1 LGHDT, CDR2 YNNKEL (reference sequence). The CDR3 runs 16 residues. In nucleotides, the CDR3 is TGTGCCAGCAGCATCGGCGGGCAGCCAACTAATGAAAAACTGTTTTTT. Translation: CASSIGGQPTNEKLFF.

There are many counts of this clonotype. The rearrangement uses TRBV25-1 and TRBJ2-1; unclear D gene. CDR1 MGHDK and CDR2 SYGVNS come from the germline V gene. The germline V and J ends were trimmed by 4 bases and 8 bases, with 6 bases remaining between them. This CDR3 is built from 11 residues. DNA for the CDR3: TGTGCCAGCAGTGCCGGCTATGAGCAGTTCTTC. Encoded protein: CASSAGYEQFF.

The chain recombines TRBV28 with TRBJ1-5, with D hard to call. CDR1 is MDHEN, CDR2 SYDVKM, per germline. V was cut by 5 bases and J by 6 bases, with 20 bases left in between. CDR3 length: 16 residues. The CDR3 protein is CASSNPQVTTSQPQHF. The CDR3 coding sequence is TGTGCCAGCAGTAACCCCCAGGTGACGACCTCTCAGCCCCAGCATTTT.

V is TRBV6-5 and J is TRBJ1-5, with TRBD1 matching 9 bases. V lost 5 bases, J lost 1 base, and 3 bases stayed unmatched. The CDR3 loop spans 15 amino acids. Germline values: CDR1 MNHEY, CDR2 SVGAGI. The DNA for the CDR3 is TGTGCCAGCAGTCCCGGGACAGGGAGCAATCAGCCCCAGCATTTT. It encodes CASSPGTGSNQPQHF.

V is TRBV7-6 and J is TRBJ1-1; D is possibly TRBD1 (6 bases). CDR3 size: 14 residues. Trimming took 5 bases from V and 3 from J, leaving 13 bases between them. Per the germline V gene, CDR1 is SGHVS and CDR2 is FNYEAQ. The CDR3 region is CASSRDGGDTEAFF. CDR3 coding DNA: TGTGCCAGCAGCCGTGACGGGGGCGACACTGAAGCTTTCTTT.

CDR3: CASRGTGTANEQFF. The CDR3 coding sequence is TGTGCCAGCAGGGGAACCGGGACAGCGAATGAGCAGTTCTTC. V and J are TRBV12-3 or TRBV12-4 and TRBJ2-1, with 7 positions matching TRBD1. There are 14 residues in the CDR3. The trim removed 6 bases at V and 7 bases at J, leaving 9 bases unmatched.

This chain links TRBV12-3 or TRBV12-4 with TRBJ2-1; the match to TRBD2 covers 10 bases. V gave up 6 bases and J gave up 7 bases; unmatched junction bases: 15. The CDR3 sequence is 17 residues long. The CDR3 protein is CASSRPGLAFNLNEQFF. In DNA, the CDR3 is TGTGCCAGCAGCCGTCCGGGACTAGCGTTCAATCTGAATGAGCAGTTCTTC.

This clonotype came up many times. This chain uses TRBV10-3 with TRBJ2-1, with 7 positions matching TRBD2. This CDR3 spans 14 amino acids. CDR1 is ENHRY and CDR2 is SYGVKD in the germline V gene. With V trimmed by 0 bases and J by 8 bases, 4 bases remained unmatched. CDR3 amino acids: CAISESGLGYEQFF. The CDR3 bases are TGTGCCATCAGTGAGTCAGGACTAGGGTATGAGCAGTTCTTC.

In this sample, this clonotype turned up a few times. The chain uses TRBV6-5 and TRBJ2-7; the match to TRBD1 covers 7 bases. Germline loops: CDR1 MNHEY, CDR2 SVGAGI. J lost 1 base, V lost 0 bases, and 3 bases had no gene match. CDR3 length: 15 residues. The CDR3 coding sequence is TGTGCCAGCAGTTACTCACAGGGGTCTTCCTACGAGCAGTACTTC. It yields the protein CASSYSQGSSYEQYF.